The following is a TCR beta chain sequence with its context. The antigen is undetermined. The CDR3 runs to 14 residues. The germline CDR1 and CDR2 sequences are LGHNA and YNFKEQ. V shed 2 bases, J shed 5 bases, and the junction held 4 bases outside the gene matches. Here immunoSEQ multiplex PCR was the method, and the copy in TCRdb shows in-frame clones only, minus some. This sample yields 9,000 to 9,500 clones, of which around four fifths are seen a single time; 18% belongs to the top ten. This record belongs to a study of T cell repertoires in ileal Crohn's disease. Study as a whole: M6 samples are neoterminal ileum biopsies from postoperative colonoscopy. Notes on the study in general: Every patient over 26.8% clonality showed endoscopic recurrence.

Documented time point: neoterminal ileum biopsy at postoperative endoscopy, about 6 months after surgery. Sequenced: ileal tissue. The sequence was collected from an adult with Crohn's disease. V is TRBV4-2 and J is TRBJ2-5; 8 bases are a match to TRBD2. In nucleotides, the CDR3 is TGTGCCAGCAGCCAAAGAGCGGGAGTCGAGACCCAGTACTTC. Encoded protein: CASSQRAGVETQYF.